This T cell receptor beta chain was sequenced for a study of shared clonotypes between healthy human individuals. Naive CD8 populations comprised CD45RO-negative cells positively selected for CCR7, excluding terminally differentiated effector memory CD45RA+ cells. Germline V gives CDR1 SGHAT, CDR2 FQNNGV. The length of the CDR3 is 17 residues. Losses at the gene ends were 8 bases for V and 0 bases for J; bases not matched to a gene: 16. Method: immunoSEQ multiplex PCR; TCRdb's copy keeps in-frame clones and lacks some. The sample has 550,000 to 650,000 clones; 90% to 97% are singletons. The TCR comes from a woman aged 25 to 45 in good health. The sequenced sample consisted of naive CD8+ T cells sorted from blood. This chain joins TRBV11-2 and TRBJ2-7; 7 positions agree with TRBD2. In nucleotides, the CDR3 is TGTGCCAGCTGGAGACTAGCATCTTTTCTGGGCTCCTACGAGCAGTACTTC. It yields the protein CASWRLASFLGSYEQYF.